This is a list of T cell receptor beta chains from one sample in a study of blood T cell repertoires in COVID-19. Only in-frame clones appear in the TCRdb table, and some are missing; sequencing was by immunoSEQ multiplex PCR. The sample contains tens of thousands of clones, approximately 85% of which appear only once. Sequencing input: peripheral blood. The receptors were sampled from a woman older than 75 with active or convalescent COVID-19. Both conserved end residues are part of each CDR3. D genes are given only for firm matches. Not every row has a clone size; where given, it reads once, few, many or a size class.

j_call v_call d_call clone_size cdr3_aa cdr3_nt
TRBJ2-3 TRBV6-4 TRBD2 . CASSLAGGTDTQYF TGTGCCAGCAGCTTAGCGGGGGGCACAGATACGCAGTATTTT
TRBJ2-7 TRBV6-5 TRBD1 once CASSSRPTGTYEQYF TGTGCCAGCAGCTCACGGCCGACAGGGACCTACGAGCAGTACTTC
TRBJ2-6 TRBV29-1 . . CSVVSSGANVLTF TGCAGCGTTGTCAGCTCTGGGGCCAACGTCCTGACTTTC
TRBJ1-3 TRBV11-3 . . CASSLEGDNSGNTIYF TGTGCCAGCAGCTTAGAAGGGGACAACTCTGGAAACACCATATATTTT
TRBJ2-2 TRBV11-2 . . CASSLIPGAGELFF TGTGCCAGCAGCTTAATTCCAGGCGCCGGGGAGCTGTTTTTT
TRBJ1-6 TRBV3-1/TRBV3-2 . . CASSQVQGNSPLHF TGTGCCAGCAGCCAAGTACAGGGTAATTCACCCCTCCACTTT
TRBJ2-7 TRBV6-2/TRBV6-3 . . CASSYSLTGGSYEQYF TGTGCCAGCAGTTACTCCTTAACCGGCGGCTCCTACGAGCAGTACTTC
TRBJ1-3 TRBV5-1 . few CASSYDNSGNTIYF TGCGCCAGCAGCTACGACAATTCCGGAAACACCATATATTTT
TRBJ2-1 TRBV7-8 TRBD2 . CASSFRLATYNEQFF TGTGCCAGCAGCTTCAGACTAGCTACCTACAATGAGCAGTTCTTC
TRBJ1-2 TRBV11-2 . . CATPAGRGYGYTF TGTGCCACCCCGGCCGGCAGGGGCTATGGCTACACCTTC
TRBJ1-2 TRBV19 . . CASSMWRAYGYTF TGTGCCAGTAGTATGTGGAGGGCATATGGCTACACCTTC
TRBJ1-3 TRBV10-1 . once CASSESGRGNTIYF TGCGCCAGCAGTGAGTCGGGCCGGGGAAACACCATATATTTT
TRBJ1-1 TRBV2 . . CASPSNGKLNTEAFF TGTGCCAGCCCATCGAACGGGAAATTGAACACTGAAGCTTTCTTT
TRBJ2-2 TRBV19 TRBD2 few CASSISSGGPNTGELFF TGTGCCAGTAGTATTTCCTCGGGAGGGCCGAACACCGGGGAGCTGTTTTTT
TRBJ2-7 TRBV7-2 TRBD1 . CASSQGQGLKQYF TGTGCCAGCAGCCAAGGACAGGGGTTAAAGCAGTACTTC
TRBJ1-3 TRBV19 TRBD1 . CASRQTGRGSGNTIYF TGTGCCAGTAGACAGACAGGGAGAGGCTCTGGAAACACCATATATTTT